This T cell receptor beta chain was documented in a study of type 1 and type 2 diabetes patients. Study as a whole: Donors were type 1 diabetes, type 2 diabetes, or nondiabetic controls.

Genomic DNA was the PCR template. The TCR beta CDR3 region was amplified using 30 forward and 13 reverse primers. TCRdb processed the multiplex PCR reads anew with MiXCR; each CDR3 protein has one entry. The sample lists fewer than 350,000 distinct CDR3 sequences; roughly 50% were seen once. The CDR3 runs to 18 residues. V lost 2 bases to trimming and J lost 1 base; unmatched junction nucleotides: 13. Per the germline V gene, CDR1 is SGHTA and CDR2 is FQGNSA. This receptor was obtained from a man between 18 and 35 years old with type 2 diabetes. Sequenced sample: peripheral blood mononuclear cells (PBMCs). The rearrangement joins TRBV7-2 to TRBJ1-1; 7 bases are a match to TRBD1. The CDR3 loop reads CASSLRRSTRTGNTEAFF. CDR3 nucleotides: TGTGCCAGCAGCTTACGGCGCTCAACCAGGACAGGGAACACTGAAGCTTTCTTT.